This is a list of T cell receptor beta chains from one sample in a study of cytomegalovirus exposure and HLA in healthy donors. Sequencing used immunoSEQ multiplex PCR; TCRdb keeps in-frame clones, though not all of them. Here the sample spans 95,000 to 150,000 clones, 70% to 80% being singletons. The sequenced sample consisted of PBMCs. These receptor sequences come from a woman aged 40-49 years in good health and CMV-seropositive. Both conserved end residues are part of each CDR3. The D gene is left open where the match is weak. Rows may omit the clone size; those that give it use once, few, many or a size class.

TRBJ1-3 NA once TRBV4-1 TGCGCCAGCAGCCAAGATTCGGGTAGCTCTGGAAACACCATATATTTT CASSQDSGSSGNTIYF
TRBJ2-7 NA NA TRBV21-1 TGTGCCAGCAGCCCGACCGACAGGGGATTCTACGAGCAGTACTTC CASSPTDRGFYEQYF
TRBJ2-5 TRBD1 NA TRBV5-5 TGTGCCAGCAGCATGGCCCCTACAGGGGGCCAAGAGACCCAGTACTTC CASSMAPTGGQETQYF
TRBJ2-7 NA NA TRBV9 TGTGCCAGCAGCGTAGAGCAGGGGTCCTACGAGCAGTACTTC CASSVEQGSYEQYF
TRBJ2-1 TRBD2 NA TRBV7-9 TGTGCCAGCAGCCAGCTAGCGGGCGACAATGAGCAGTTCTTC CASSQLAGDNEQFF
TRBJ1-2 TRBD1 once TRBV29-1 TGCAGCGCTGGGACAGGGGGCGCAGACGGCTACACCTTC CSAGTGGADGYTF
TRBJ2-7 NA once TRBV7-9 TGTGCCAGCAGCTCCGGACAGACCTACGAGCAGTACTTC CASSSGQTYEQYF
TRBJ2-1 NA NA TRBV30 TGTGCCTGGTTTGTGGGAGGCTCCTACAATGAGCAGTTCTTC CAWFVGGSYNEQFF
TRBJ2-5 NA NA TRBV15 TGTGCCACCAGCAGATCCCCTTCGGAGACCCAGTACTTC CATSRSPSETQYF
TRBJ2-7 NA NA TRBV7-8 TGTGCCAGCAGCTTAGACCAAAGACCTGACAGCTACGAGCAGTACTTC CASSLDQRPDSYEQYF
TRBJ2-7 TRBD2 NA TRBV29-1 TGCAGCGTTGGGAGCGGGAGGGCCTACGAGCAGTACTTC CSVGSGRAYEQYF
TRBJ2-7 NA NA TRBV6-5 TGTGCCAGCAGTTACTCGGCCCAACGAATAGAGGGCGAGCAGTACTTC CASSYSAQRIEGEQYF
TRBJ2-1 NA few TRBV4-1 TGCGCCAGCAGCCAAGATGCCCCAGGGGCGACCGATGAGCAGTTCTTC CASSQDAPGATDEQFF